This T cell receptor (beta chain) came from a study of blood T cell repertoires in COVID-19. About the study: There were acute and convalescent COVID-19 samples, and they came from the United States, Italy and Spain.

Under the authors' procedure: Reference gene primer amplification gave nucleated cell count estimates. Libraries were prepared by immunoSEQ multiplex PCR; TCRdb keeps only in-frame clonotypes and omits some of them. V, J and clone size were drawn from that table, and D and trimming were deduced from the DNA. The sample contains about 100,000 clones, 65% to 90% of which appear only once. Participant-reported clinical history was the basis for cohort assignment. The clonotype was recovered from a woman aged 50 to 60 who had recovered from COVID-19. Sequenced material: PBMCs or T cells enriched from blood (not recorded which).

The CDR3 spells CASSRTEKAGNTIYF. The CDR3 nucleotides read TGTGCCAGCAGCAGGACTGAGAAGGCTGGAAACACCATATATTTT. J is TRBJ1-3 and V is TRBV11-2, with D hard to call. Germline V gene data show CDR1 as SGHAT and CDR2 as FQNNGV. This CDR3 has 15 residues. Trimming shortened V by 5 bases and J by 2 bases, and 13 bases separated the two germline ends.